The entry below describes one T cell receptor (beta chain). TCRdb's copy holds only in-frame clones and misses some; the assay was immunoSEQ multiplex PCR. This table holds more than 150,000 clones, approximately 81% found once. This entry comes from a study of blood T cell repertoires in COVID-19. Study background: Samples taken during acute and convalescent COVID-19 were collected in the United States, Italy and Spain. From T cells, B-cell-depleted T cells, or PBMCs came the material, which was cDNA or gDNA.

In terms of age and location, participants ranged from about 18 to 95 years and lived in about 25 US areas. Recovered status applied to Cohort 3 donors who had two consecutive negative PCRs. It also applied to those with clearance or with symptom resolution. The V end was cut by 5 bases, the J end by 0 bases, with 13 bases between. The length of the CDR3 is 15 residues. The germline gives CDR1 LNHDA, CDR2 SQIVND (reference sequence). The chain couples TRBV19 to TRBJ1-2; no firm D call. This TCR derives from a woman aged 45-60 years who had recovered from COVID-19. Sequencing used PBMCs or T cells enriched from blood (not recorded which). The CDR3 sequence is CASSSQASANYGYTF. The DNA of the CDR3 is TGTGCCAGTAGTTCGCAGGCGTCAGCTAACTATGGCTACACCTTC.